This section outlines one T cell receptor beta chain sequence together with its context. Antigen specificity is unknown. TCRdb keeps only in-frame clones here, not all; method: immunoSEQ multiplex PCR. Here the sample spans roughly 53,000 clones, just under 80% being singletons. After expansion with viral peptide pools in the ViraFEST assay, antigen-specific CD4+ T cells were sequenced. Isolation of CD4+ T cells took place after approximately 10 days of culture. None of these healthy vaccinees had been infected with SARS-CoV-2 before vaccination. It was on days 3 and 7 that half the medium was replaced with IL-2 medium. This specimen comes from a study of vaccination effects on CD4 cells after COVID-19. At the level of the study: Every participant took two doses of the BNT162b2 or mRNA-1273 vaccine.

Germline V gene data show CDR1 as SGHRS and CDR2 as YFSETQ. Germline trimming cut 2 bases from V and 4 bases from J; bases unmatched to any gene: 10. CDR3 size: 17 residues. This material consisted of CD4+ T cells from PBMCs cultured with HCoV-OC43 spike peptides, taken before COVID-19 vaccination. The subset: HCoV-OC43 spike overlapping peptide pool stimulation. The sequence derives from a human donor who received a COVID-19 vaccine. The J gene is TRBJ1-3, the V gene TRBV5-1, with TRBD1 identical over 9 bases. Here the CDR3 reads CASSFSGQGPGGNTIYF. In nucleotides, the CDR3 is TGCGCCAGCAGCTTCAGTGGACAGGGGCCGGGAGGAAACACCATATATTTT.